The present entry profiles one T cell receptor beta chain with its context. Its antigen is not known. These data come from a study of cytomegalovirus exposure and HLA in healthy donors. Study outcomes and limitations: Later analysis demonstrated an association between a missense DCLRE1C variant and TCR beta V- and J-gene trimming.

Losses at the gene ends were 0 bases for V and 7 bases for J; bases not matched to a gene: 4. The CDR3 contains 15 residues. Germline V gene sequence: CDR1 SGDLS, CDR2 YYNGEE. Use of 60 Vbeta and 13 Jbeta primers characterized the PCR. The protocol was immunoSEQ multiplex PCR, while the TCRdb copy is restricted to in-frame clones and leaves out a portion. The sample records 150,000 to 200,000 clones, 81% being singletons. This clonotype originated in a man aged 18-30 years in good health and CMV-seronegative. Sequencing used PBMCs. The chain joins TRBV9 to TRBJ1-6, with TRBD1 matching over 7 bases. CDR3 sequence reads: CASSVGGTANSPLHF. In DNA form, the CDR3 reads TGTGCCAGCAGCGTAGGCGGGACAGCGAATTCACCCCTCCACTTT.